This TCR beta chain was sequenced in a study of T-cell memory formation after mild COVID-19. Overall study: TCR clusters largely stayed donor specific.

TCRdb redid the calling of the 5' RACE reads with MiXCR, one entry per CDR3 protein. Of fewer than 500,000 distinct CDR3 sequences in the sample, 20% to 25% were seen once. In its sample, this clonotype was seen a few times. Antigen specificity is unknown. Between the trimmed V and J ends, which lost 0 bases and 4 bases, there was a span of 12 bases. Germline CDR1 MNHEY, CDR2 SVGAGI. This CDR3 contains 15 residues. Overall study results and limits: CD4/CD8 balance characterized clones contracting day 15 to 85, and CD4+ skew characterized later expanders. What remained unconfirmed was the SARS-CoV-2 specificity of second-wave clones peaking on day 37.

This receptor was obtained from an adult woman who had mild COVID-19 (a few samples of this study predate the infection). Cell type and time point are not known. The V call is TRBV6-5, the J call TRBJ1-2; possible D gene TRBD1, 5 bases. The sample was PBMCs or a T cell subset sorted from them (not recorded which). CDR3 DNA: TGTGCCAGCAGTTACTCGATGGCAGGGAGCTATGGCTACACCTTC. Its protein product is CASSYSMAGSYGYTF.